Described below is a single T cell receptor (beta chain) sequence and its context. What it binds is not known. The sample originates from a study of T cell responses to AZD1222 COVID-19 vaccine. Whole-study context: Both about-4-week and about-12-week second-dose recipients were combined. Study-level findings and limits: In all cases, repertoires were sampled only after the peak T cell response. In the spike-specific TCR repertoire, nearly half reportedly target unmutated variant regions. Clonal diversity was possibly underestimated, and white British individuals and females predominated among donors.

This CDR3 spans 16 amino acids. V shed 7 bases and J 4 bases; nucleotides not matched to a gene: 9. Looked up from germline, CDR1 is SEHNR and CDR2 is FQNEAQ (reference sequence). The data were produced by immunoSEQ multiplex PCR, yet TCRdb's version contains in-frame clones alone and is incomplete. The sample carries about 120,000 clones, 80% to 90% recorded once. This clonotype was obtained from an adult in good health. This chain joins TRBV7-9 and TRBJ2-2; 10 bases line up with TRBD1. This sample comprised peripheral blood, obtained on day 0 of AZD1222 vaccination. CDR3 region: CASTTTGTGVTGELFF. CDR3 bases: TGTGCCAGCACAACTACCGGGACAGGGGTCACCGGGGAGCTGTTTTTT.